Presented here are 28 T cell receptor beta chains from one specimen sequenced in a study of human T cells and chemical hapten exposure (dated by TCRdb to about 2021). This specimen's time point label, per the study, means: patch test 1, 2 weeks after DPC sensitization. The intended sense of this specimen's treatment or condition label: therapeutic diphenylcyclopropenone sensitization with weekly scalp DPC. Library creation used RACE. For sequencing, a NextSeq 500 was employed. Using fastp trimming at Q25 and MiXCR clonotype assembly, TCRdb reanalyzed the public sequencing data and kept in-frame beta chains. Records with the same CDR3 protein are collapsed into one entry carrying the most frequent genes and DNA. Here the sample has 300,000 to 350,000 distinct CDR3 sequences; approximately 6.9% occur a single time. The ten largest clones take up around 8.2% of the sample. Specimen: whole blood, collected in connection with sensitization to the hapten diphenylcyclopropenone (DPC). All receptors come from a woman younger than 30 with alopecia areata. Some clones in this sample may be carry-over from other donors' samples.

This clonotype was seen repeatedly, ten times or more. Here the CDR3 DNA reads TGCAGCGTCGCCGACAGAATCTATGGCTACACCTTC. Encoded protein: CSVADRIYGYTF. This sequence joins TRBV29-1 and TRBJ1-2; D is possibly TRBD1 (5 bases). The CDR3 length is 12 residues. Germline V gene lookup returns CDR1 SQVTM and CDR2 ANQGSEA. Between the trimmed V and J ends, which lost 6 bases and 4 bases, there was a span of 12 bases.

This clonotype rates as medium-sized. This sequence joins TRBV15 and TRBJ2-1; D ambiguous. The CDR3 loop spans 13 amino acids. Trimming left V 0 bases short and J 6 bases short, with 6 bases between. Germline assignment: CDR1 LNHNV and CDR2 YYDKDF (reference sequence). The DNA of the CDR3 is TGTGCCACCAGCAGAGATACGAGCAATGAGCAGTTCTTC. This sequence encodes CATSRDTSNEQFF.

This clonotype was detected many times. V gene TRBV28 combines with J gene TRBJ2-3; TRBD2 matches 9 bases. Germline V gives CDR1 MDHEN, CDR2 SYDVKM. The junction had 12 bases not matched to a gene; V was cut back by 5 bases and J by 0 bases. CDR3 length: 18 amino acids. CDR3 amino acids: CASSRAYPLAGSTDTQYF. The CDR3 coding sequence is TGTGCCAGCAGTCGGGCTTACCCTCTAGCGGGGAGCACAGATACGCAGTATTTT. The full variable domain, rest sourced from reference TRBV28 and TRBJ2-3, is DVKVTQSSRYLVKRTGEKVFLECVQDMDHENMFWYRQDPGLGLRLIYFSYDVKMKEKGDIPEGYSVSREKKERFSLILESASTNQTSMYLCASSRAYPLAGSTDTQYFGPGTRLTVL.

The CDR3 loop reads CASRDRASSGNTIYF. DNA for the CDR3: TGTGCCAGCAGGGACAGGGCAAGCTCTGGAAACACCATATATTTT. The V gene is TRBV27, the J gene TRBJ1-3; 8 nucleotides match TRBD1. J lost 0 bases, V lost 6 bases, and 4 bases had no gene match. This CDR3 comprises 15 residues. Germline V gives CDR1 MNHEY, CDR2 SMNVEV (reference sequence).

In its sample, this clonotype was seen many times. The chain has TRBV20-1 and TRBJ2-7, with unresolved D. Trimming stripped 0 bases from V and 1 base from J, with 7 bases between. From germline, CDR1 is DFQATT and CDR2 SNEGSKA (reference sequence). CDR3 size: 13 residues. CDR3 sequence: CSAREVGSYEQYF. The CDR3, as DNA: TGCAGTGCTAGAGAGGTGGGATCCTACGAGCAGTACTTC.

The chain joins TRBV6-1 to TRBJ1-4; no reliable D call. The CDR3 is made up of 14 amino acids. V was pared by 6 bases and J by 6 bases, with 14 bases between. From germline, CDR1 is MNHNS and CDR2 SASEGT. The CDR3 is CASRGFFGDEKLFF. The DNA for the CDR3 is TGTGCCAGCAGGGGGTTTTTCGGGGATGAAAAACTGTTTTTT.

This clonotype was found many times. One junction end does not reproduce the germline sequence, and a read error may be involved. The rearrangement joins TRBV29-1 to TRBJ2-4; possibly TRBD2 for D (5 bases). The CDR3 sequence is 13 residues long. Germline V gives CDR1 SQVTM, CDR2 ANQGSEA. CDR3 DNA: TGCAGCGTAGAAGCGGCGGCCAAAAACATTCAGTACTTC. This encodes CSVEAAAKNIQYF.

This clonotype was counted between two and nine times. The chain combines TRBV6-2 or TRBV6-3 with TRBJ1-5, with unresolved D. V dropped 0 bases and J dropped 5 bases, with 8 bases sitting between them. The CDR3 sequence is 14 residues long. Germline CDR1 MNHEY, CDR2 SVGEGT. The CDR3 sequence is CASSYSRRDQPQHF. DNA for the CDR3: TGTGCCAGCAGTTACTCGAGAAGAGATCAGCCCCAGCATTTT.

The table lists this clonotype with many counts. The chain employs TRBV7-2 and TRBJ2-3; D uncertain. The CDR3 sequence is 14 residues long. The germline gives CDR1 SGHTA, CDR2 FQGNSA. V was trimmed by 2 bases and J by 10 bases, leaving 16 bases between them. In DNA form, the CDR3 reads TGTGCCAGCAGCTTAACAGCGTCCGGTATAGCGCAGTATTTT. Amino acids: CASSLTASGIAQYF.

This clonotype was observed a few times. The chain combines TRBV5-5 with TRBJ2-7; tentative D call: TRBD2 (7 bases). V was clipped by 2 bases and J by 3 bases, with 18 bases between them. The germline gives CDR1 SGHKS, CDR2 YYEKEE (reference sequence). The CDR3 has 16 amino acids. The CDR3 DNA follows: TGTGCCAGCAGCTTTTTGGGGCGGGGGCCGCTCTACGAGCAGTACTTC. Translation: CASSFLGRGPLYEQYF.

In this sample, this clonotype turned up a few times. CDR3 coding DNA: TGTGCCAGCAGCCCGGGGCAGGCACTCAATCAGCCCCAGCATTTT. It codes for CASSPGQALNQPQHF. The chain uses TRBV2 and TRBJ1-5, with D perhaps TRBD1 (5 bases). The CDR3 consists of 15 residues. Germline V gene lookup returns CDR1 SNHLY and CDR2 FYNNEI. V lost 6 bases and J lost 3, with 15 bases in between.

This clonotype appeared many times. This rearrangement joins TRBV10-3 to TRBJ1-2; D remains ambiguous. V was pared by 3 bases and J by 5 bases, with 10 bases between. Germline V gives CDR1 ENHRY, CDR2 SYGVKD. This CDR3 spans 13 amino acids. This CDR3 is CAISDAAFYGYTF. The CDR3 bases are TGTGCCATCAGTGACGCGGCTTTTTATGGCTACACCTTC.

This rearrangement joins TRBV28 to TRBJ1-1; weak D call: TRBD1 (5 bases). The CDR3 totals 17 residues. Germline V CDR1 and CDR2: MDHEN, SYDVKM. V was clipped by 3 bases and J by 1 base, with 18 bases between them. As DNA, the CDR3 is TGTGCCAGCAGTTTTTTCAGGCTGTGGGGGGAGAACACTGAAGCTTTCTTT. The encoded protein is CASSFFRLWGENTEAFF.

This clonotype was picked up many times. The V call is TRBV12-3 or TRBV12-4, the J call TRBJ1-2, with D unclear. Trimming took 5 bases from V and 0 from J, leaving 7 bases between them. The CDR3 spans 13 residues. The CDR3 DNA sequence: TGTGCCAGCAGTCCAGCGTCTAACTATGGCTACACCTTC. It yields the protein CASSPASNYGYTF.

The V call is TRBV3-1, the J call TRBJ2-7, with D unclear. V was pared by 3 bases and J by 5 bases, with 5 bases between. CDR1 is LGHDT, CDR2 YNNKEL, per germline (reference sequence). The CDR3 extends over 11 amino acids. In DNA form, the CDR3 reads TGTGCCAGCAGCCAGTCAGACGAGCAGTACTTC. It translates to CASSQSDEQYF.

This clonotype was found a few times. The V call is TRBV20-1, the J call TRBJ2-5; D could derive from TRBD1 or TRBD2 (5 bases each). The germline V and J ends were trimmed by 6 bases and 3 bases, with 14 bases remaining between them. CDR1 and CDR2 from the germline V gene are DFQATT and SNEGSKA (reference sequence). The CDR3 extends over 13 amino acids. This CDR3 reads CSASGGTKETQYF. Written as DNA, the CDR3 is TGCAGTGCCTCTGGGGGTACCAAAGAGACCCAGTACTTC.

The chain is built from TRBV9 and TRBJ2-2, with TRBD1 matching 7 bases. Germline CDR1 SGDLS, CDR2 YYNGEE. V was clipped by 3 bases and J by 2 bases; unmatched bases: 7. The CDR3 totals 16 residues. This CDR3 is CASSATDRANTGELFF. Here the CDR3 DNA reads TGTGCCAGCAGCGCCACCGACAGGGCAAACACCGGGGAGCTGTTTTTT.

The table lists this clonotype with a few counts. CDR3 DNA: TGTGCCAGCAGCCCATTGCTAAGGGGCGGTAGCAATCAGCCCCAGCATTTT. Protein product: CASSPLLRGGSNQPQHF. The chain couples TRBV16 to TRBJ1-5, with D possibly TRBD1 on 5 matching bases. CDR3 length equals 17 residues. Trimming stripped 4 bases from V and 0 bases from J, with 16 bases between. Germline CDR1 reads KGHSY; CDR2 reads FQNENV.

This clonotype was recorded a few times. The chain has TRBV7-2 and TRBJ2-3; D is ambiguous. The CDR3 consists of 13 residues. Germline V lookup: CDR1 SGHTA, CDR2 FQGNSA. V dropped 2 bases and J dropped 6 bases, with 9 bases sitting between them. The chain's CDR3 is CASSLNPADTQYF. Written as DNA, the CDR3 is TGTGCCAGCAGCTTAAATCCTGCCGATACGCAGTATTTT. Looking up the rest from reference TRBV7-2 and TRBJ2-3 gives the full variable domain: GAGVSQSPSNKVTEKGKDVELRCDPISGHTALYWYRQSLGQGLEFLIYFQGNSAPDKSGLPSDRFSAERTGGSVSTLTIQRTQQEDSAVYLCASSLNPADTQYFGPGTRLTVL.

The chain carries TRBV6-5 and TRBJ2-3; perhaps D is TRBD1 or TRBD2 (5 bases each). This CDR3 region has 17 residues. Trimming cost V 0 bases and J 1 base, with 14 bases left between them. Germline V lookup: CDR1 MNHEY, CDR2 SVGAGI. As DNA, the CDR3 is TGTGCCAGCAGTTACTCGTATTCCCTGGGGGGCACAGATACGCAGTATTTT. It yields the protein CASSYSYSLGGTDTQYF.

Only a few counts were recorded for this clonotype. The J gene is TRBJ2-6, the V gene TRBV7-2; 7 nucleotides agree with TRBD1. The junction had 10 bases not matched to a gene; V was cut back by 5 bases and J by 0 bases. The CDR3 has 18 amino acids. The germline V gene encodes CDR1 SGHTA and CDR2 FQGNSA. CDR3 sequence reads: CASSLLGTDLSGANVLTF. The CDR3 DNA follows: TGTGCCAGCAGCCTCCTCGGGACAGACCTCTCTGGGGCCAACGTCCTGACTTTC.

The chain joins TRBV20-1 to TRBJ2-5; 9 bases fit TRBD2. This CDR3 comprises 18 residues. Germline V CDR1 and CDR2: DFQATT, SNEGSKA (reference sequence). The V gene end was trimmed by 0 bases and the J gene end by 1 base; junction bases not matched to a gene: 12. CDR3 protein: CSARDIRERGVSQETQYF. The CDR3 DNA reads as TGCAGTGCTAGAGATATTAGGGAGCGGGGGGTGTCCCAAGAGACCCAGTACTTC.

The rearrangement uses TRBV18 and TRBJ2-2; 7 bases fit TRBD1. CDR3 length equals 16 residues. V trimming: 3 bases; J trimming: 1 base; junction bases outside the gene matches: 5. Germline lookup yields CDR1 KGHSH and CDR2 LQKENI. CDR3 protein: CASSPSTGMNTGELFF. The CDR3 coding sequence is TGTGCCAGCTCACCCTCGACAGGGATGAACACCGGGGAGCTGTTTTTT.

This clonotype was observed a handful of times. CDR3 nucleotide sequence: TGTGCCAGCAGCCCGGGACTAGCGGTAGCCAAAAACATTCAGTACTTC. Its protein is CASSPGLAVAKNIQYF. The V gene is TRBV7-2, the J gene TRBJ2-4; 11 bases are shared with TRBD2. Germline V CDR1 and CDR2: SGHTA, FQGNSA. The CDR3 has 16 residues. Germline trimming cut 5 bases from V and 0 bases from J; bases unmatched to any gene: 3.

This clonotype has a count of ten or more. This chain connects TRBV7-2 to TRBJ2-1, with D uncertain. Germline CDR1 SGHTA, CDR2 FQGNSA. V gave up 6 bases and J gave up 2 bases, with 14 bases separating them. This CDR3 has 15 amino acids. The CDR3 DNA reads TGTGCCAGCAGTCCAACTAAGGGCACCTACAATGAGCAGTTCTTC. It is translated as CASSPTKGTYNEQFF.

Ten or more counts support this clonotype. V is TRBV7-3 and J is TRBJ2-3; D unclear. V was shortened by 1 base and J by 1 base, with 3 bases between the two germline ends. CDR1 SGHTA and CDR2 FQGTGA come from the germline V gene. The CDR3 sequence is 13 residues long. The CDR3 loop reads CASSLMGTDTQYF. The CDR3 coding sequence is TGTGCCAGCAGCTTAATGGGCACAGATACGCAGTATTTT.

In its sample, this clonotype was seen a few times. The CDR3 DNA reads as TGTGCCAGCAGCCAAGTAGGTGACGAGACCCAGTACTTC. This sequence encodes CASSQVGDETQYF. The rearrangement joins TRBV3-1 to TRBJ2-5; D gene ambiguous. CDR1 and CDR2 (germline): LGHDT, YNNKEL (reference sequence). The CDR3 consists of 13 residues. V lost 1 base, J lost 5 bases, and 8 bases lay in between.

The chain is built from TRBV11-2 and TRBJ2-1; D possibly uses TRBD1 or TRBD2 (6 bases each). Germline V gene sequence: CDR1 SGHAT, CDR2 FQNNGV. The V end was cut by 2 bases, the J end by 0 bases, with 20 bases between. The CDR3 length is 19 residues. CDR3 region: CASSLTGRTTGTSYNEQFF. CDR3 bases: TGTGCCAGCAGCTTAACGGGGAGGACGACAGGAACCTCCTACAATGAGCAGTTCTTC.